The clone carrying this T cell receptor (beta chain) was seen more than once but under ten times. These data originate in a study of tumour-infiltrating T cells in Burkitt lymphoma. Study-wide background: Productive clonality predicted overall and progression-free survival.

Sequencing used immunoSEQ multiplex PCR; TCRdb keeps in-frame clones, though not all of them. This table has some 3,800 clones, under 20% appearing once. V was clipped by 5 bases and J by 3 bases, with 10 bases between them. The CDR3 runs 14 residues. CDR1 WNHNN and CDR2 SYGVQD come from the germline V gene (reference sequence). The sequencing sample was made of tumor tissue. The source of this sequence is a human donor with diffuse large B-cell lymphoma. Some clones in this sample may be carry-over from other donors' samples. The J gene is TRBJ2-2, the V gene TRBV10-1; TRBD1 might be the D (6 bases). The CDR3 DNA reads as TGCGCCAGCAGTCCCTCAGGGGACACCGGGGAGCTGTTTTTT. It specifies CASSPSGDTGELFF.